This T cell receptor beta chain was observed in a study of blood T cell repertoires in COVID-19. Germline V CDR1 and CDR2: LGHDT, YNNKEL (reference sequence). CDR3 size: 16 residues. Trimming removed 4 bases from V and 0 bases from J, with 10 bases in between. Produced via immunoSEQ multiplex PCR; TCRdb's table is partial and in-frame only. The repertoire holds 200,000 to 250,000 clones, with 83% as singletons. The V and J genes are TRBV3-1 (or the pseudogene TRBV3-2) and TRBJ2-6; D unclear. The sequence was collected from a woman aged 45-59 years with acute or convalescent COVID-19. The specimen was peripheral blood. The CDR3 is CASSPRLSSGANVLTF. The CDR3 nucleotides read TGTGCCAGCAGCCCCAGACTGAGCTCTGGGGCCAACGTCCTGACTTTC.